These T cell receptor beta chains were read from a single sample in a study of human T cells and chemical hapten exposure. Each CDR3 protein is one row after TCRdb ran MiXCR on the RACE reads. The table includes tens of thousands of distinct CDR3 sequences, roughly 9.9% detected once. Here the sequenced sample was whole blood, taken in connection with sensitization to the hapten diphenylcyclopropenone (DPC). The receptors shown here come from a woman aged 40-49 years with alopecia areata. Some clones in this sample may be carry-over from other donors' samples. The CDR3 runs from the conserved cysteine through the conserved F or W. The order of the fields is V gene, J gene, CDR3 length, CDR3 protein.

V gene: TRBV5-1
J gene: TRBJ2-2
CDR3 length: 14
CDR3 protein: CASSLGASPGELFF

V gene: TRBV4-1
J gene: TRBJ2-3
CDR3 length: 18
CDR3 protein: CASSQVAGAFVVADTQYF

V gene: TRBV6-2/TRBV6-3
J gene: TRBJ1-6
CDR3 length: 14
CDR3 protein: CASSYGRGLSPLHF

V gene: TRBV30
J gene: TRBJ2-1
CDR3 length: 13
CDR3 protein: CAWSVAPYNEQFF

V gene: TRBV7-8
J gene: TRBJ1-5
CDR3 length: 17
CDR3 protein: CASSAHAAGGVRQPQHF

V gene: TRBV30
J gene: TRBJ2-3
CDR3 length: 11
CDR3 protein: CAWAGRDTQYF

V gene: TRBV2
J gene: TRBJ2-2
CDR3 length: 13
CDR3 protein: CASRTGPGGELFF

V gene: TRBV7-2
J gene: TRBJ2-1
CDR3 length: 15
CDR3 protein: CASRPLAGGPPEQFF

V gene: TRBV5-1
J gene: TRBJ2-1
CDR3 length: 14
CDR3 protein: CARTGTSDYNEQFF

V gene: TRBV29-1
J gene: TRBJ1-2
CDR3 length: 13
CDR3 protein: CSAVPGQGSGYTF

V gene: TRBV20-1
J gene: TRBJ1-1
CDR3 length: 17
CDR3 protein: CSALHGTKILENTEAFF

V gene: TRBV7-2
J gene: TRBJ1-6
CDR3 length: 13
CDR3 protein: CASSSRIDSPLHF

V gene: TRBV20-1
J gene: TRBJ1-5
CDR3 length: 13
CDR3 protein: CSAERDTDQPQHF

V gene: TRBV9
J gene: TRBJ1-2
CDR3 length: 12
CDR3 protein: CASSVGAGGYTF

V gene: TRBV5-1
J gene: TRBJ2-3
CDR3 length: 16
CDR3 protein: CASSVTSGGAKDTQYF

V gene: TRBV4-2
J gene: TRBJ2-1
CDR3 length: 15
CDR3 protein: CASSQERRAAGEQFF

V gene: TRBV30
J gene: TRBJ1-2
CDR3 length: 16
CDR3 protein: CAWRPTLEGRVYGYTF

V gene: TRBV6-6
J gene: TRBJ1-5
CDR3 length: 16
CDR3 protein: CASSLAGGDSNQPQHF

V gene: TRBV12-3/TRBV12-4
J gene: TRBJ2-2
CDR3 length: 15
CDR3 protein: CASSRTGGNTGELFF

V gene: TRBV18
J gene: TRBJ1-1
CDR3 length: 15
CDR3 protein: CASSAGQRRPTEAFF

V gene: TRBV29-1
J gene: TRBJ1-1
CDR3 length: 14
CDR3 protein: CSAVTGRVNPEAFF

V gene: TRBV20-1
J gene: TRBJ2-7
CDR3 length: 18
CDR3 protein: CSASRLGQGGAGSYEQYF

V gene: TRBV6-6
J gene: TRBJ1-3
CDR3 length: 15
CDR3 protein: CASSYTRGSGNTIYF

V gene: TRBV11-2
J gene: TRBJ2-1
CDR3 length: 15
CDR3 protein: CASSLVRAAADEQFF

V gene: TRBV6-1
J gene: TRBJ1-5
CDR3 length: 13
CDR3 protein: CASSGELGKPQHF

V gene: TRBV30
J gene: TRBJ2-5
CDR3 length: 15
CDR3 protein: CAWGEGLAGGETQYF